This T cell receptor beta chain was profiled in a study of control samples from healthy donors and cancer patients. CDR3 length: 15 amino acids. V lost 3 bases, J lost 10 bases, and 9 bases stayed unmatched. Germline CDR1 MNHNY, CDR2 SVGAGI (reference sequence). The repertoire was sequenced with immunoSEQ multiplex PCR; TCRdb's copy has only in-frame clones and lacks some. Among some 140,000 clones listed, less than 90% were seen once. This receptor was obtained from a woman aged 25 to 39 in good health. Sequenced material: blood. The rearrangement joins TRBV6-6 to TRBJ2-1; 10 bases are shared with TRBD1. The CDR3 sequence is CASSYDRGRPKEQFF. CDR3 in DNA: TGTGCCAGCAGTTATGACAGGGGGCGTCCAAAAGAGCAGTTCTTC.